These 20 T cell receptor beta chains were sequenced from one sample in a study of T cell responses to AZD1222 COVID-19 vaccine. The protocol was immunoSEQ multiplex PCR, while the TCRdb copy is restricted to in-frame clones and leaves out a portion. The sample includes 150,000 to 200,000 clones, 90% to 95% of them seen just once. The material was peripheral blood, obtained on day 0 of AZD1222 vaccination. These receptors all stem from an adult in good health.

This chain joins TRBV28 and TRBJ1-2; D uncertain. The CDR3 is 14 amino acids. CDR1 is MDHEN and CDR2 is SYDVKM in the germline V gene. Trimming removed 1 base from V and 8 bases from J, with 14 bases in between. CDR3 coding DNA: TGTGCCAGCAGTTTATTAGGACCGGGCATGGGCTACACCTTC. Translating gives CASSLLGPGMGYTF.

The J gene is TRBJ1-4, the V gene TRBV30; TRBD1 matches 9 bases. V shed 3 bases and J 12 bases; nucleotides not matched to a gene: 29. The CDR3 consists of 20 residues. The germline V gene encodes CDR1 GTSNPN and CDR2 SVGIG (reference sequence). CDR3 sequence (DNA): TGTGCCTGGAGCCCTAGGGGTCCCGGGACAGGGAAAACGATCCCTAGGCAACTGTTTTTT. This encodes CAWSPRGPGTGKTIPRQLFF.

The CDR3 DNA follows: TGTGCCAGCAGCTCCGGGACAGGGGGATTCACAGATACGCAGTATTTT. Translated: CASSSGTGGFTDTQYF. V is TRBV5-4 and J is TRBJ2-3; 11 bases map to TRBD1. From germline, CDR1 is SGHNT and CDR2 YYREEE (reference sequence). V lost 3 bases to trimming and J lost 2 bases; unmatched junction nucleotides: 5. The CDR3 is 16 residues long.

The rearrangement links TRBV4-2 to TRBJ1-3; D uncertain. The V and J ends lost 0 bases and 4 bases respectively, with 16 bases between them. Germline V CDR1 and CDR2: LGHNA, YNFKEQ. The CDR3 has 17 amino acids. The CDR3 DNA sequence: TGTGCCAGCAGCCAAGATATTTCGGGAATAAGAGGAAACACCATATATTTT. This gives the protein CASSQDISGIRGNTIYF.

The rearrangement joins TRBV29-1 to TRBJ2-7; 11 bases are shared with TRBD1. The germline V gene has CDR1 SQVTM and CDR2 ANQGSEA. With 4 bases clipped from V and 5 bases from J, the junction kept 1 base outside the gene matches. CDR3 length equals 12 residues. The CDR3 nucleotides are TGCAGCGTTGGGGGACAGGGGGACGAGCAGTACTTC. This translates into CSVGGQGDEQYF.

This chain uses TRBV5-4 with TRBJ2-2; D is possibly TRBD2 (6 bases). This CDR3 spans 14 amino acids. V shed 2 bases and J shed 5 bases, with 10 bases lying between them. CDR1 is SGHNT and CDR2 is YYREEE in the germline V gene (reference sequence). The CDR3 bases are TGTGCCAGCAGCTTAACACGGGGGACCGGGGAGCTGTTTTTT. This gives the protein CASSLTRGTGELFF.

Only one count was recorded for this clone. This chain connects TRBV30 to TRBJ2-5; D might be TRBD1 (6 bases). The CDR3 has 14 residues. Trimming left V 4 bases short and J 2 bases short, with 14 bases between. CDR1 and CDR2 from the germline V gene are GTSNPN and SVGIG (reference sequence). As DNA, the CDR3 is TGTGCCTGGACCCCCGGCAGGGGACAAGAGACCCAGTACTTC. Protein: CAWTPGRGQETQYF.

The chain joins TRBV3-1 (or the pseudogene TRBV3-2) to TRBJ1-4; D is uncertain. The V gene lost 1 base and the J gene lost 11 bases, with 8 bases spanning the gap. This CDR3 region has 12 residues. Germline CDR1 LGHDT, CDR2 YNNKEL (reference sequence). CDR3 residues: CASSQGEGKLFF. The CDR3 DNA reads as TGTGCCAGCAGCCAAGGGGAGGGCAAACTGTTTTTT.

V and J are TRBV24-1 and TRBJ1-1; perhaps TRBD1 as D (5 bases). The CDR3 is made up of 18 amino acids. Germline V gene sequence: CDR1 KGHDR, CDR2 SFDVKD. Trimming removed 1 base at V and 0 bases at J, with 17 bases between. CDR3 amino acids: CATSDLQSQVDMNTEAFF. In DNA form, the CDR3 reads TGTGCCACCAGTGATTTACAATCCCAGGTGGACATGAACACTGAAGCTTTCTTT.

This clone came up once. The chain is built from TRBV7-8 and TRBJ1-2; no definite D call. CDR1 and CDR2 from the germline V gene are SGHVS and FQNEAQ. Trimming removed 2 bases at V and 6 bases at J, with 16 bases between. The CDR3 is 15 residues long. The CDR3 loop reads CASSLSGRAYDGYTF. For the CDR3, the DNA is TGTGCCAGCAGCTTATCGGGAAGGGCTTACGATGGCTACACCTTC.

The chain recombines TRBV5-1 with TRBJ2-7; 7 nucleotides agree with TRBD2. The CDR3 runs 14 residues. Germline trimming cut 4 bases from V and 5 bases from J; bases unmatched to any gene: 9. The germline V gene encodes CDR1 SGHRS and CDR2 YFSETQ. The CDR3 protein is CASSPAPTSDEQYF. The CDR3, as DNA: TGCGCCAGCAGCCCGGCCCCCACTAGCGACGAGCAGTACTTC.

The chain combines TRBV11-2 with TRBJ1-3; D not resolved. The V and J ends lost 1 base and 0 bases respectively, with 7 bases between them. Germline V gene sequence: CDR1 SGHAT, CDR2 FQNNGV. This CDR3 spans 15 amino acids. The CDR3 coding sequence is TGTGCCAGCAGCTTAGCGGCAGGCTCTGGAAACACCATATATTTT. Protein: CASSLAAGSGNTIYF.

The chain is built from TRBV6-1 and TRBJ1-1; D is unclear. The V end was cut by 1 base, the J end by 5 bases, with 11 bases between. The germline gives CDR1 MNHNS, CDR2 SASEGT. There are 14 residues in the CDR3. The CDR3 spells CASSEEGRGTEAFF. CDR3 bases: TGTGCCAGCAGTGAAGAGGGCCGGGGTACTGAAGCTTTCTTT.

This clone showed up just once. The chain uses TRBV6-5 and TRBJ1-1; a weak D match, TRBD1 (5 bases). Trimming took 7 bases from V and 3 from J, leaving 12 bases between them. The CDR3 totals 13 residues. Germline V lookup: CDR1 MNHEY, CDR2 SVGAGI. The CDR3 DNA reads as TGTGCCAGCATGCGGGGGGTTGACACTGAAGCTTTCTTT. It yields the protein CASMRGVDTEAFF.

CDR3: CASRSEKLGTPGELFF. CDR3 coding DNA: TGTGCCAGCAGGTCGGAGAAGCTCGGGACCCCCGGGGAGCTGTTTTTT. This chain uses TRBV7-9 with TRBJ2-2; D possibly matches TRBD1 or TRBD2 (5 bases each). V lost 6 bases, J lost 6 bases, and 20 bases lay in between. This CDR3 has 16 amino acids. Per the germline V gene, CDR1 is SEHNR and CDR2 is FQNEAQ (reference sequence). Variable domain in full (rest from reference TRBV7-9 and TRBJ2-2): DTGVSQNPRHKITKRGQNVTFRCDPISEHNRLYWYRQTLGQGPEFLTYFQNEAQLEKSRLLSDRFSAERPKGSFSTLEIQRTEQGDSAMYLCASRSEKLGTPGELFFGEGSRLTVL.

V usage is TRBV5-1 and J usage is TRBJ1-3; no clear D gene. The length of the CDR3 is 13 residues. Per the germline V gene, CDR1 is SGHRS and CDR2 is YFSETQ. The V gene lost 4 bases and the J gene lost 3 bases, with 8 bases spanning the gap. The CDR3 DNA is TGCGCCAGCAGCGAGGGAATTGGAAACACCATATATTTT. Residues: CASSEGIGNTIYF.

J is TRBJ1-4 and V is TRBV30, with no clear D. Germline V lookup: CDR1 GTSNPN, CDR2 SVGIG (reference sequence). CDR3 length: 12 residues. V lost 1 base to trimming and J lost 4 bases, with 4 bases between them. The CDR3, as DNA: TGTGCCTGGAGTGCATTTAATGAAAAACTGTTTTTT. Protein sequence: CAWSAFNEKLFF.

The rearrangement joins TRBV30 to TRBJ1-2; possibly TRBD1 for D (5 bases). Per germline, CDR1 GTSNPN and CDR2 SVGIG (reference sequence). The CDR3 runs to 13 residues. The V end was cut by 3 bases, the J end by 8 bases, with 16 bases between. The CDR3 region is CAWSEAAKGGYTF. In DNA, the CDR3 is TGTGCCTGGAGCGAAGCCGCCAAGGGGGGCTACACCTTC.

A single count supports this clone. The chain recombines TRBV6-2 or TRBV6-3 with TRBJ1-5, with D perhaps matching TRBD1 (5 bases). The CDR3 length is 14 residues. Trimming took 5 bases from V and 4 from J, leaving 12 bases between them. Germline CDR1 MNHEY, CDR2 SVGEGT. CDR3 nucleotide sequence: TGTGCCAGCAGTCAAAGGGGACGTAATCAGCCCCAGCATTTT. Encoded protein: CASSQRGRNQPQHF.

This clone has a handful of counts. The CDR3: CASSPLPRNNSPLHF. CDR3 nucleotides: TGTGCCAGCAGCCCCCTCCCCAGAAATAATTCACCCCTCCACTTT. The rearrangement uses TRBV14 and TRBJ1-6; D call uncertain. CDR3 size: 15 residues. Trimming removed 4 bases from V and 5 bases from J, with 12 bases in between. Germline CDR1 reads SGHDN; CDR2 reads FVKESK.